The TCR beta chain under discussion was sequenced for a study of T cells in narcolepsy. The overall study: Donors had narcolepsy type 1 or type 2, or were healthy controls.

This table comes from immunoSEQ multiplex PCR, and its TCRdb copy is limited to in-frame clones, with some not included. The sample yields about 33,000 clones, under 90% seen once. With 0 bases clipped from V and 4 bases from J, the junction kept 10 bases outside the gene matches. This CDR3 region has 16 residues. Germline CDR1 and CDR2: SGHKS and YYEKEE (reference sequence). Study-level findings and limits: Reportedly, autoreactive clonotypes were serially detected in patients' blood but not controls'.

For this clone: Its specificity is unknown.

Source material: CD45RA- memory CD4+ T cells from PBMCs. The chain links TRBV5-5 to TRBJ2-7, with 7 bases aligning to TRBD2. The receptor was derived from a human donor with narcolepsy. The CDR3 spells CASSLGPSTSSYEQYF. The CDR3 nucleotides read TGTGCCAGCAGCTTGGGGCCTTCGACTAGCAGTTACGAGCAGTACTTC.